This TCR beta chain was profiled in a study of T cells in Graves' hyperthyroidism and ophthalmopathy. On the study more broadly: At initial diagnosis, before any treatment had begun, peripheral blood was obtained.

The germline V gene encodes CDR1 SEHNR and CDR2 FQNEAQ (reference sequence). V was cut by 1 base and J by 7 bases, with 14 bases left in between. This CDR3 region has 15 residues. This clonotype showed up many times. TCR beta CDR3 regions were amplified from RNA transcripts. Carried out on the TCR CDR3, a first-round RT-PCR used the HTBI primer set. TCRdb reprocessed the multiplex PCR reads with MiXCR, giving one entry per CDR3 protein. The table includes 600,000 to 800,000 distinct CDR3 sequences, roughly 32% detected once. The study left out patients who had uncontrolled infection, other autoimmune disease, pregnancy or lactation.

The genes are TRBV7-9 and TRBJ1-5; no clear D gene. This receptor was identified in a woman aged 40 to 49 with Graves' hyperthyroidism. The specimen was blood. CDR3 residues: CASSLGWSGEQPQHF. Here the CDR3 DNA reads TGTGCCAGCAGCTTAGGGTGGTCCGGGGAACAGCCCCAGCATTTT.